This is a list of T cell receptor beta chains from one sample in a study of CD8 T cells in Susac syndrome. TCRdb fed the immunoSEQ multiplex PCR reads into MiXCR, producing one record per CDR3 protein. The data contain roughly 200,000 distinct CDR3 sequences, about 95% of them seen just once; the ten biggest clones take up more than 0.1%. Sequenced: CD4+ T cells from PBMCs. Receptors originate from a human donor in good health. CDR3s include the opening cysteine and the closing phenylalanine or tryptophan. A D gene is named only where the DNA matches it firmly. Clone size is given for some rows only: seen once, a few or many times, or a class if the clone is expanded.

J	size	V	D	DNA	CDR3
TRBJ2-4	.	TRBV20-1	TRBD1	TGCAGTGCCGCAGACAGGGCTATCAAAAACATTCAGTACTTC	CSAADRAIKNIQYF
TRBJ1-4	.	TRBV11-1	.	TGTGCCAGCAGCCGGGGGACTAATGAAAAACTGTTTTTT	CASSRGTNEKLFF
TRBJ2-5	once	TRBV19	.	TGTGCCAGTAGTACCCTGACAGGATCAGAGACCCAGTACTTC	CASSTLTGSETQYF
TRBJ2-3	.	TRBV29-1	.	TGCAGCGTTGGAGGTGGCACAGATACGCAGTATTTT	CSVGGGTDTQYF
TRBJ2-5	.	TRBV3-1	.	TGTGCCAGCAGCCAAGGGCTAGTTCAACCGAGAGGGACCCAGTACTTC	CASSQGLVQPRGTQYF
TRBJ2-1	.	TRBV6-2/TRBV6-3	.	TGTGCCAGCACTCACCCGGCCCCGGGGTTCAATGAGCAGTTCTTC	CASTHPAPGFNEQFF
TRBJ1-2	.	TRBV29-1	TRBD1	TGCAGCGTTGTACAGGGGGAAGAGGGCTACACCTTC	CSVVQGEEGYTF
TRBJ1-3	.	TRBV20-1	.	TGCAGTGCAAGGACCGGAGGAAACACCATATATTTT	CSARTGGNTIYF
TRBJ1-2	.	TRBV20-1	TRBD1	TGCAGTGCTAGTGGGACAGGGGGCGAATTCTATGGCTACACCTTC	CSASGTGGEFYGYTF
TRBJ1-1	.	TRBV29-1	.	TGCAGCGCCGCCCTCATAGGGGTGGGTACTGAAGCTTTCTTT	CSAALIGVGTEAFF
TRBJ2-1	.	TRBV24-1	TRBD2	TGTGCCACCAGTGACCGAGGACTAGCGGGAGGTCTAGATGAGCAGTTCTTC	CATSDRGLAGGLDEQFF
TRBJ2-3	.	TRBV30	.	TGTGCCTGGAGTGGAGGTTATACAGATACGCAGTATTTT	CAWSGGYTDTQYF
TRBJ2-2	.	TRBV9	.	TGTGCCAGCAGCGAGGGAATGAACACCGGGGAGCTGTTTTTT	CASSEGMNTGELFF
TRBJ2-7	.	TRBV29-1	.	TGCAGCGTTTCTGAAACCTCCTACGAGCAGTACTTC	CSVSETSYEQYF
TRBJ2-1	.	TRBV20-1	TRBD2	TGCAGTGCTCCCCTGAGGTGGACTAGCGATGATGAGCAGTTCTTC	CSAPLRWTSDDEQFF
TRBJ2-4	once	TRBV28	.	TGTGCCAGCACGAACCCCGGGAACCCCGATCAGTACTTC	CASTNPGNPDQYF
TRBJ2-3	.	TRBV5-6	TRBD1	TGTGCCAGCAGCCTGGACGGGACAGGGAAACCTAGCACAGATACGCAGTATTTT	CASSLDGTGKPSTDTQYF
TRBJ2-3	.	TRBV29-1	TRBD2	TGCAGCGTTGATCCCGGGACTAGCGGGGACGATACGCAGTATTTT	CSVDPGTSGDDTQYF
TRBJ2-3	.	TRBV6-2/TRBV6-3	.	TGTGCCAGCACTCGGATGGGACTCCGGGAAGATACGCAGTATTTT	CASTRMGLREDTQYF
TRBJ2-7	.	TRBV30	.	TGTGCCTGGAGTACCTATAGCGGATCCTACGAGCAGTACTTC	CAWSTYSGSYEQYF
TRBJ2-5	.	TRBV18	.	TGTGCCAGCTCACCAGCAGAGACCCAGTACTTC	CASSPAETQYF
TRBJ2-2	.	TRBV15	.	TGTGCCACCAGCAGTGCTAGAATCGCGAACACCGGGGAGCTGTTTTTT	CATSSARIANTGELFF
TRBJ2-5	.	TRBV30	.	TGTGCCTGGCTGGGGGAACAAGAGACCCAGTACTTC	CAWLGEQETQYF
TRBJ2-2	.	TRBV20-1	TRBD2	TGCAGTGCGCGGGAGGGTTTCACCGGGGAGCTGTTTTTT	CSAREGFTGELFF
TRBJ2-7	.	TRBV29-1	.	TGCAGCGTTGTGTCAGCCTACGAGCAGTACTTC	CSVVSAYEQYF
TRBJ2-5	.	TRBV29-1	.	TGCAGCGCCCCCGTGCACGAAGAGACCCAGTACTTC	CSAPVHEETQYF
TRBJ2-7	.	TRBV20-1	.	TGCAGTGCTCCGGGACGGAATACCTACGAGCAGTACTTC	CSAPGRNTYEQYF
TRBJ2-1	.	TRBV5-5	TRBD1	TGTGCCAGCAGCTTGGAACAGGGGCTCTACAATGAGCAGTTCTTC	CASSLEQGLYNEQFF
TRBJ2-5	once	TRBV2	.	TGTGCCAGCAGTGCCACAGGAGACCAAGAGACCCAGTACTTC	CASSATGDQETQYF
TRBJ2-7	once	TRBV27	.	TGTGCCAGCAGTTTAGTCGGCACCACCTACGAGCAGTACTTC	CASSLVGTTYEQYF
TRBJ2-1	.	TRBV7-2	.	TGTGCCAGCAGCGGCCGAGGATTCAATGAGCAGTTCTTC	CASSGRGFNEQFF
TRBJ2-1	.	TRBV27	.	TGTGCCAGCAGTCATACTTGGTCGGTCCGCAATGAGCAGTTCTTC	CASSHTWSVRNEQFF
TRBJ2-5	.	TRBV7-2	TRBD2	TGTGCCAGCAGCTTGACTAGCGGGAGGGAAGAGACCCAGTACTTC	CASSLTSGREETQYF
TRBJ2-1	.	TRBV20-1	.	TGCAGCGCTTACTCCTACAATGAGCAGTTCTTC	CSAYSYNEQFF
TRBJ2-7	.	TRBV20-1	.	TGCAGTGCTAATGAGTCTACCCACGAGCAGTACTTC	CSANESTHEQYF
TRBJ2-7	.	TRBV29-1	TRBD1	TGCAGCGCCAAGGACAGGGGCTACGAGCAGTACTTC	CSAKDRGYEQYF
TRBJ2-1	once	TRBV20-1	.	TGCAGTGCTACCCCCGGGATGAACAATGAGCAGTTCTTC	CSATPGMNNEQFF
TRBJ2-1	.	TRBV10-3	TRBD2	TGTGCCATCAGTGAGGGGCTAGCGGAGCCGGATTGGCAGTTCTTC	CAISEGLAEPDWQFF
TRBJ2-2	.	TRBV2	.	TGTGCCAGCAGTGAAGGGCCGAGAGGGGAGCTGTTTTTT	CASSEGPRGELFF
TRBJ1-2	.	TRBV3-1	.	TGTGCCAGCAGCCAAGAGGCGGGGAGTTCCTATGGCTACACCTTC	CASSQEAGSSYGYTF
TRBJ2-3	once	TRBV20-1	TRBD2	TGCAGTCCGAGGAGCGGGAGCCACGGGGATACGCAGTATTTT	CSPRSGSHGDTQYF
TRBJ2-5	.	TRBV24-1	TRBD2	TGTGCCACCAGTGACTCGACTAGCGGGAGGGAAGAGACCCAGTACTTC	CATSDSTSGREETQYF
TRBJ2-3	.	TRBV28	.	TGTGCCAGCAGTTTTGTAGATACGCAGTATTTT	CASSFVDTQYF
TRBJ1-2	.	TRBV28	.	TGTGCCAGCAGTTTAGAGGGGAGTCTCGGCTCTGGCTACACCTTC	CASSLEGSLGSGYTF